These T cell receptor beta chains were read from a single sample in a study of cytomegalovirus exposure and HLA in healthy donors. This table comes from immunoSEQ multiplex PCR, and its TCRdb copy is limited to in-frame clones, with some not included. The repertoire holds approximately 200,000 clones, with over 70% as singletons. Sequences were obtained from PBMCs. The receptors were gathered from a woman in her 30s in good health and CMV-seropositive. Each CDR3 is given with its conserved first and last residue. D genes are given only for firm matches. Clone size, where shown, is once, few, many, or a class for clones that have expanded.

d_gene	abundance	v_gene	j_gene	CDR3nt	CDR3aa
TRBD2	.	TRBV4-1	TRBJ2-1	TGCGCCAGCAGTCGAGGACAAGCGGGGTACTACAATGAGCAGTTCTTC	CASSRGQAGYYNEQFF
TRBD1	once	TRBV27	TRBJ2-7	TGTGCCAGCAGTTCCGGGACAGGATCCCCCTACGAGCAGTACTTC	CASSSGTGSPYEQYF
TRBD2	.	TRBV4-2	TRBJ2-1	TGTGCCAGCAGCCAAGGTGAAGGACTAGCGGAAAACAATGAGCAGTTCTTC	CASSQGEGLAENNEQFF
.	.	TRBV2	TRBJ2-1	TGTGCCAGCAGGGGGGGGAGGGGGTGGGGAAATGAGCAGTTCTTC	CASRGGRGWGNEQFF
.	few	TRBV6-1	TRBJ1-4	TGTGCCAGCAGTGAAGCGTCACAGGGAAATGAAAAACTGTTTTTT	CASSEASQGNEKLFF
TRBD2	.	TRBV27	TRBJ2-1	TGTGCCACCCGAACGAGCGGGGGCTCCTACAATGAGCAGTTCTTC	CATRTSGGSYNEQFF
TRBD1	.	TRBV19	TRBJ1-5	TGTGCCAGTAGTATAACAGGGGGCGGACAGCCCCAGCATTTT	CASSITGGGQPQHF
.	.	TRBV28	TRBJ1-2	TGTGCCAGCAGCCGACAGGTCTATGGCTACACCTTC	CASSRQVYGYTF
TRBD2	.	TRBV28	TRBJ2-1	TGTGCCAGCAGTTTTGGGCTAGCGGGGATGAATGAGCAGTTCTTC	CASSFGLAGMNEQFF
.	few	TRBV4-1	TRBJ1-5	TGCGCCAGCAGCCAAGGAGACAATCAGCCCCAGCATTTT	CASSQGDNQPQHF
TRBD2	.	TRBV4-1	TRBJ2-5	TGCGCCAGCAGCCAAGTACTAGCGGGATTTGGGGTGGGAGAGACCCAGTACTTC	CASSQVLAGFGVGETQYF